This T cell receptor (beta chain) was identified during a study of regulatory T cells in long-lasting Graves disease. General study results and limits: The study found TRBV28, TRBJ1-2 and TRBJ2-5 favored in persistent disease. Accuracy was perhaps lowered by the small sample size.

iRepertoire HTBI primers and Arm-PCR of CDR3 regions built TCR beta libraries. Using its own MiXCR run on the multiplex PCR reads, TCRdb lists one record per CDR3 protein. The top ten clones hold roughly three fifths of a sample with about 290,000 distinct CDR3 sequences, around 20% of them seen once. CDR1 and CDR2 (germline): SGHTA, FQGNSA. V trimming: 3 bases; J trimming: 4 bases; junction bases outside the gene matches: 6. This CDR3 contains 14 residues. Regarding time point: persistent/refractory GD, antithyroid drugs over 5 years with positive TRAb. Isolated PBMC RNA provided the starting material for the TCR library. At least ten counts were recorded for this clonotype. Its target is not known.

The TCR was taken from a female donor with Graves disease. This rearrangement joins TRBV7-2 to TRBJ2-7; 7 bases line up with TRBD2. Sequencing was performed on peripheral blood mononuclear cells (PBMCs), taken when the disease was refractory, from a patient treated with antithyroid drugs. The CDR3 sequence: CASSFGGGPYEQYF. For the CDR3, the DNA is TGTGCCAGCAGCTTTGGGGGAGGGCCTTACGAGCAGTACTTC.